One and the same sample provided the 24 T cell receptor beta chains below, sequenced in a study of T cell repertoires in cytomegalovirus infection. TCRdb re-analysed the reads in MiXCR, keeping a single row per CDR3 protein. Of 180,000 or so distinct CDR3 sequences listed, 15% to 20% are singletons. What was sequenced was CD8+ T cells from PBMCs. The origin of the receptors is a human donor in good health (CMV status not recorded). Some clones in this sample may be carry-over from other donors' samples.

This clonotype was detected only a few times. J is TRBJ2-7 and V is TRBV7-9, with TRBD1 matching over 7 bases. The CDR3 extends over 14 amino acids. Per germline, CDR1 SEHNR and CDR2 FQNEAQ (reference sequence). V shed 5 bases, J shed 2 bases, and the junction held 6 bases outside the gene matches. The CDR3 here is CASSITGTAYEQYF. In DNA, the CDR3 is TGTGCCAGCAGCATTACCGGGACAGCCTACGAGCAGTACTTC.

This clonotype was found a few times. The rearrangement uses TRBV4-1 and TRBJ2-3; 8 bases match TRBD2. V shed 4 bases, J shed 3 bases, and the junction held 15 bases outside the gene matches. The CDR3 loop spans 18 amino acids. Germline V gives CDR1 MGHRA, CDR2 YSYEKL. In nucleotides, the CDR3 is TGCGCCAGCAGCCCTAGAGGAGAAGCGGGGGTTCAGACAGATACGCAGTATTTT. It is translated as CASSPRGEAGVQTDTQYF.

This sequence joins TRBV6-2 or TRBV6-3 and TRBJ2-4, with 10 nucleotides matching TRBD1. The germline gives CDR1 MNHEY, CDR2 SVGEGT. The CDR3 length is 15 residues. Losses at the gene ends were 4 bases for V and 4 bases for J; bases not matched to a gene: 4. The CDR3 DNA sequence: TGTGCCAGCAGTTCGGACAGGGGGATTAAAAACATTCAGTACTTC. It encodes CASSSDRGIKNIQYF.

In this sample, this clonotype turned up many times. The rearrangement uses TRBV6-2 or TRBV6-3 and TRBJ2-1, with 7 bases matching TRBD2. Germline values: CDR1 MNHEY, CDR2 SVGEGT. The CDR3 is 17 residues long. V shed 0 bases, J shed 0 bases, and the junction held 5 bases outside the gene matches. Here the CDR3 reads CASSYSRSGGSYNEQFF. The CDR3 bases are TGTGCCAGCAGTTACTCGAGATCGGGGGGCTCCTACAATGAGCAGTTCTTC.

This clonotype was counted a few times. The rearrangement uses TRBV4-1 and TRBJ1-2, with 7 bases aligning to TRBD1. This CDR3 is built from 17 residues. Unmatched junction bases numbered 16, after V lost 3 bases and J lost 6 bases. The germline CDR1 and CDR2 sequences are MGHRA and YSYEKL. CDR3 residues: CASSHEPQQGSYHGYTF. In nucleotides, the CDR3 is TGCGCCAGCAGCCATGAACCGCAACAGGGGTCCTATCATGGCTACACCTTC.

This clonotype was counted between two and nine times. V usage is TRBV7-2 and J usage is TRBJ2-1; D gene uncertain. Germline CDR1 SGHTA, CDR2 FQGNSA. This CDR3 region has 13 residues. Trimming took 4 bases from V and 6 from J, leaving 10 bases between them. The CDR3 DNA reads TGTGCCAGCAGCTACACAAACGGCAATGAGCAGTTCTTC. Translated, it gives CASSYTNGNEQFF.

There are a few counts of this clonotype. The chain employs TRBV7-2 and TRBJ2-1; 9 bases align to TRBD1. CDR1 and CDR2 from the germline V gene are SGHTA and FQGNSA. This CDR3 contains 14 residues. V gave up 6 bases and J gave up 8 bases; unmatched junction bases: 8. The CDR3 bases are TGTGCCAGCAGTCACTGGGACAGGGCCTATGAGCAGTTCTTC. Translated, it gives CASSHWDRAYEQFF.

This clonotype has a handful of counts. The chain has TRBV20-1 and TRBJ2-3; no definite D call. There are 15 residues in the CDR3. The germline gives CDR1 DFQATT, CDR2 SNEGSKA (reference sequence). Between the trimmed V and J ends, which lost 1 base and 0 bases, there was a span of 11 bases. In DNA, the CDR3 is TGCAGTGCTAGAGTATCGCGGAGTAGCACAGATACGCAGTATTTT. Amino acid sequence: CSARVSRSSTDTQYF.

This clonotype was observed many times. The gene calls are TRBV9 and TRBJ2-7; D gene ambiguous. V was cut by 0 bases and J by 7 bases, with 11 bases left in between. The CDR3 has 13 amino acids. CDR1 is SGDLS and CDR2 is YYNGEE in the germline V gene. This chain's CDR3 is CASSVDGSGEQYF. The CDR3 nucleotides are TGTGCCAGCAGCGTAGACGGGTCGGGTGAGCAGTACTTC. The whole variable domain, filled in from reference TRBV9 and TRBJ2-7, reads DSGVTQTPKHLITATGQRVTLRCSPRSGDLSVYWYQQSLDQGLQFLIQYYNGEERAKGNILERFSAQQFPDLHSELNLSSLELGDSALYFCASSVDGSGEQYFGPGTRLTVT.

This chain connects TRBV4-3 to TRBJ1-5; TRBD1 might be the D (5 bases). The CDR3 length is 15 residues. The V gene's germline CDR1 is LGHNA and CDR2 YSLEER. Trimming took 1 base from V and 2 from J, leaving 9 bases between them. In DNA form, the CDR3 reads TGCGCCAGCAGCCAAGGAGGGGAGGGCAATCAGCCCCAGCATTTT. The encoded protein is CASSQGGEGNQPQHF.

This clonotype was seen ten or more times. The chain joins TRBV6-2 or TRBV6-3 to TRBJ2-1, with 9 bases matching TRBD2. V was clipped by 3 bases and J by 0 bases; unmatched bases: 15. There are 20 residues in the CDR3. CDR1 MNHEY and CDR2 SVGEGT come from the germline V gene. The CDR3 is CASSYSEVAGARSSYNEQFF. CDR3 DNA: TGTGCCAGCAGTTATAGTGAAGTAGCGGGGGCCCGGAGCTCCTACAATGAGCAGTTCTTC.

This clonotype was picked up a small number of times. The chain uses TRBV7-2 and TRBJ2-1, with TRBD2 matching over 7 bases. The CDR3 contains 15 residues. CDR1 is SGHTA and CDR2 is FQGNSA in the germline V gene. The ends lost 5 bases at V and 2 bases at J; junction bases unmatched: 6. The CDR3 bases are TGTGCCAGCAGCGTCGGGACTACGGCCTACAATGAGCAGTTCTTC. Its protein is CASSVGTTAYNEQFF.

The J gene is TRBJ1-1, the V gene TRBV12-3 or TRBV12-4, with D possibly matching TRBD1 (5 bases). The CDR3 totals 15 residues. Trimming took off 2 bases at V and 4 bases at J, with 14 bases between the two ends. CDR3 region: CASSLMRGAGTEAFF. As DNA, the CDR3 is TGTGCCAGCAGTTTAATGCGGGGCGCCGGCACTGAAGCTTTCTTT.

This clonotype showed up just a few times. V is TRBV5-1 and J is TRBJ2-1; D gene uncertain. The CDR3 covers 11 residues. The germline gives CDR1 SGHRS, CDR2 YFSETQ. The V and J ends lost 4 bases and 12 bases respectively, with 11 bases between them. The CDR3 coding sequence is TGCGCCAGCAGCGTCGGAACGAGGCAGTTCTTC. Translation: CASSVGTRQFF.

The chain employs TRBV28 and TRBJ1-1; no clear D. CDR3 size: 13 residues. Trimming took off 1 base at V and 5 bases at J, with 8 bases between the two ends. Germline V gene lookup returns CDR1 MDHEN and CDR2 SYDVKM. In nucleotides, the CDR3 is TGTGCCAGCAGTTTATCAGTGGGGACTGAAGCTTTCTTT. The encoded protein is CASSLSVGTEAFF.

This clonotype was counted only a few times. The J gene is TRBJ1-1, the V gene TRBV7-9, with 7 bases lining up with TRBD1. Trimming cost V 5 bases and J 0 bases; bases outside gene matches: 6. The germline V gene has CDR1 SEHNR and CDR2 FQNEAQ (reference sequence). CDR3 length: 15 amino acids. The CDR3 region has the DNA TGTGCCAGCAGCGGGCGACAGGGATTGAACACTGAAGCTTTCTTT. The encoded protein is CASSGRQGLNTEAFF.

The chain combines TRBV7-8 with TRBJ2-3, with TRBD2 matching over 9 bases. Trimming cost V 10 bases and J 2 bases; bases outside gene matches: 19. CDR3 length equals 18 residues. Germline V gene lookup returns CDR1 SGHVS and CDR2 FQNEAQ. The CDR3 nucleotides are TGTGCCACGTCCGGGTCCCGGAAGCGGGGGGTGGACACAGATACGCAGTATTTT. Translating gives CATSGSRKRGVDTDTQYF.

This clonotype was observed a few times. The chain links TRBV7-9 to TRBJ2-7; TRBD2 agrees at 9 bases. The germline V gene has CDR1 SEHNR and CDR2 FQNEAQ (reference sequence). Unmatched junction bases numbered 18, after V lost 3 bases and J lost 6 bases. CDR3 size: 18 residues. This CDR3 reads CASSFLHDRSRGGTEQYF. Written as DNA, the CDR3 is TGTGCCAGCAGCTTCCTCCACGATCGGTCGCGGGGGGGTACCGAGCAGTACTTC.

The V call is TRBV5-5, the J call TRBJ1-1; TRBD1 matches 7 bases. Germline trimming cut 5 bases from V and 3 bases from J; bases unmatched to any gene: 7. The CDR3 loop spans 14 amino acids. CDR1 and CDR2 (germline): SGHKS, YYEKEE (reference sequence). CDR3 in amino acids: CASRFSTGDTEAFF. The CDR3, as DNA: TGTGCCAGCAGATTTTCCACAGGGGACACTGAAGCTTTCTTT.

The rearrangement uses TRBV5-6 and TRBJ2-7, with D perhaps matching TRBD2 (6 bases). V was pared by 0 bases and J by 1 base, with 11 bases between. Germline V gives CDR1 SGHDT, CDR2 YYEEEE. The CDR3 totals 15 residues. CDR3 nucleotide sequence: TGTGCCAGCAGCTTGGGCGGGACGGGTTCCTACGAGCAGTACTTC. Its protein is CASSLGGTGSYEQYF.

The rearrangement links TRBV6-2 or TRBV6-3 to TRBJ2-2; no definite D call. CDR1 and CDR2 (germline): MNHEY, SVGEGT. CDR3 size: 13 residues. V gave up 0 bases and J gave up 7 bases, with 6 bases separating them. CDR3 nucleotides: TGTGCCAGCAGTTACTCTTGGGTCGGGGAGCTGTTTTTT. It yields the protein CASSYSWVGELFF.

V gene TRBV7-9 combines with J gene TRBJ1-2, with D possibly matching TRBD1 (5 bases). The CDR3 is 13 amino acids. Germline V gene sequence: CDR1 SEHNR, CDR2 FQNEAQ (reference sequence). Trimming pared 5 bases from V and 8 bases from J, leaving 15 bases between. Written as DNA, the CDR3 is TGTGCCAGCAGCGGGGACTCTCTTCGGGGCTACACCTTC. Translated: CASSGDSLRGYTF.

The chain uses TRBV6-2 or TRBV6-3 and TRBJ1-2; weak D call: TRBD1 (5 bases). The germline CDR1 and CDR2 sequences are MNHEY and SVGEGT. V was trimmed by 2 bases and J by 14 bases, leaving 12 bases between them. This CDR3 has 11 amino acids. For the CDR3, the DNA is TGTGCCAGCAGTTACGGGGGACCTGTAACCTTC. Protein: CASSYGGPVTF.

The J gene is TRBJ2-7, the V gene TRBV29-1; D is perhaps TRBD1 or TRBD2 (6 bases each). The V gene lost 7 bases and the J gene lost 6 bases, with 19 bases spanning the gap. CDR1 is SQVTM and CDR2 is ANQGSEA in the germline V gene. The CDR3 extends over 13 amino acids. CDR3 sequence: CSAQTGAGSEQYF. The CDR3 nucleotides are TGCAGCGCTCAGACGGGGGCAGGAAGCGAGCAGTACTTC.